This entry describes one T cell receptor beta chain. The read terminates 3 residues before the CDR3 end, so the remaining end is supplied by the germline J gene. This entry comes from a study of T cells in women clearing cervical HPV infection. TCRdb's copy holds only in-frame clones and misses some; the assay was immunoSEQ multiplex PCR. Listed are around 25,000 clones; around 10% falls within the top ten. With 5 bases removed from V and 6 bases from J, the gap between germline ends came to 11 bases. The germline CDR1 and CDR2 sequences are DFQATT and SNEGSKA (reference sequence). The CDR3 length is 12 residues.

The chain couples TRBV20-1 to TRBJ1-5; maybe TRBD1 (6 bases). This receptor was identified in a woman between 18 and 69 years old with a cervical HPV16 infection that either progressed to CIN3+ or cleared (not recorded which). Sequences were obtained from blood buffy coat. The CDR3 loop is CSALDRFQPQHF. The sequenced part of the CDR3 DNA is TGCAGTGCTCTGGACAGATTTCAGCCC.